The 21 T cell receptor beta chains below were found in one sample sequenced in a study of T-cell reconstitution after alpha-beta-depleted transplantation in children. TCRbeta library construction was performed incorporating unique molecular identifiers. TCRdb passed the PCR reads through MiXCR, listing each CDR3 protein once. The sample records 90,000 to 100,000 distinct CDR3 sequences, roughly a quarter being singletons. Source: PBMCs, taken before TCRalphabeta/CD19-depleted stem cell transplant. All receptors come from a boy between 2 and 10 years old with acute lymphoblastic leukemia, due to receive a stem cell transplant.

V is TRBV7-8 and J is TRBJ1-2; TRBD1 agrees at 12 bases. There are 15 residues in the CDR3. The junction had 8 bases not matched to a gene; V was cut back by 5 bases and J by 7 bases. Germline values: CDR1 SGHVS, CDR2 FQNEAQ. The CDR3 DNA follows: TGTGCCAGCAGCGCCCGGGACAGGGGGCCCGGTGGCTACACCTTC. Protein product: CASSARDRGPGGYTF.

This chain joins TRBV2 and TRBJ1-3; no clear D. This CDR3 is built from 12 residues. Germline V gene sequence: CDR1 SNHLY, CDR2 FYNNEI. The V end lost 6 bases, the J end lost 4 bases, and 7 bases lay between the germline ends. CDR3 coding DNA: TGTGCCAGCAGATTTCAAGGAAACACCATATATTTT. Translating it yields CASRFQGNTIYF.

The J gene is TRBJ2-5, the V gene TRBV6-5, with D tentatively TRBD2 (6 bases). Germline loops: CDR1 MNHEY, CDR2 SVGAGI. There are 12 residues in the CDR3. V was shortened by 8 bases and J by 4 bases, with 11 bases between the two germline ends. CDR3 nucleotides: TGTGCCAGCTACGGGAGAACAGAGACCCAGTACTTC. As protein: CASYGRTETQYF.

This clonotype was counted only a few times. The rearrangement uses TRBV5-6 and TRBJ2-5; TRBD1 agrees at 7 bases. V trimming: 1 base; J trimming: 2 bases; junction bases outside the gene matches: 5. Germline V gene sequence: CDR1 SGHDT, CDR2 YYEEEE. CDR3 length: 15 amino acids. The CDR3 region is CASSLNRGSQETQYF. The CDR3 coding sequence is TGTGCCAGCAGCTTGAACAGGGGCTCTCAAGAGACCCAGTACTTC.

This clonotype has only a few counts. V and J are TRBV20-1 and TRBJ2-7; D perhaps matches TRBD2 (6 bases). V shed 0 bases and J shed 0 bases, with 9 bases lying between them. Looked up from germline, CDR1 is DFQATT and CDR2 is SNEGSKA (reference sequence). There are 14 residues in the CDR3. The CDR3 coding sequence is TGCAGTGCTAGAGACCCGACTAGCTCCTACGAGCAGTACTTC. Its translation: CSARDPTSSYEQYF.

This clonotype appeared a few times. This chain links TRBV28 with TRBJ1-1; no reliable D call. This CDR3 is built from 13 residues. Per the germline V gene, CDR1 is MDHEN and CDR2 is SYDVKM. The V end lost 8 bases, the J end lost 0 bases, and 10 bases lay between the germline ends. The CDR3: CASSAGMNTEAFF. The CDR3 coding sequence is TGTGCCAGCTCGGCGGGAATGAACACTGAAGCTTTCTTT.

V usage is TRBV6-1 and J usage is TRBJ2-1; perhaps TRBD1 as D (6 bases). The germline V and J ends were trimmed by 1 base and 0 bases, with 10 bases remaining between them. The germline CDR1 and CDR2 sequences are MNHNS and SASEGT. The CDR3 runs 16 residues. This CDR3 is CASSEGDNPSYNEQFF. Written as DNA, the CDR3 is TGTGCCAGCAGTGAAGGGGACAACCCCTCCTACAATGAGCAGTTCTTC.

The chain has TRBV5-1 and TRBJ2-5, with 7 bases that match TRBD2. There are 16 residues in the CDR3. After removal of 6 bases from V and 5 bases from J, the junction contained 16 bases not matched to a gene. Germline CDR1 is SGHRS and CDR2 is YFSETQ. This CDR3 is CASTRLAEGRGETQYF. The CDR3 region has the DNA TGCGCCAGCACGAGGCTAGCGGAGGGCCGGGGGGAGACCCAGTACTTC.

This clonotype occurred a few times. V is TRBV7-9 and J is TRBJ2-3; maybe TRBD2 (6 bases). The CDR3 consists of 15 residues. Trimming shortened V by 5 bases and J by 3 bases, and 15 bases separated the two germline ends. CDR1 is SEHNR and CDR2 is FQNEAQ in the germline V gene (reference sequence). As DNA, the CDR3 is TGTGCCAGCAGCGTGGGTAGCGGCAGGACAGATACGCAGTATTTT. Translated, it gives CASSVGSGRTDTQYF.

This chain links TRBV7-2 with TRBJ1-2, with a weak D call TRBD1 (6 bases). Between the trimmed V and J ends, which lost 1 base and 4 bases, there was a span of 16 bases. The CDR3 sequence is 16 residues long. The germline V gene has CDR1 SGHTA and CDR2 FQGNSA. The CDR3 DNA sequence: TGTGCCAGCAGCTTAGTCCCTAGACAGGACACCTATGGCTACACCTTC. It encodes CASSLVPRQDTYGYTF.

This clonotype was observed a few times. The J gene is TRBJ2-7, the V gene TRBV28; D is ambiguous. Looked up from germline, CDR1 is MDHEN and CDR2 is SYDVKM. V lost 2 bases and J lost 7, with 12 bases in between. CDR3 length equals 13 residues. The CDR3 DNA reads as TGTGCCAGCAGTTTAACTGGAGTGGAAGAGCAGTACTTC. Its translation is CASSLTGVEEQYF.

There are a few counts of this clonotype. V gene TRBV5-6 combines with J gene TRBJ2-7; 9 bases match TRBD2. Germline lookup yields CDR1 SGHDT and CDR2 YYEEEE. Trimming cost V 0 bases and J 9 bases; bases outside gene matches: 13. The CDR3 consists of 16 residues. The CDR3 loop reads CASSLGREGPLARQYF. The CDR3 DNA sequence: TGTGCCAGCAGCTTGGGGCGGGAGGGCCCCTTGGCGCGGCAGTACTTC.

The chain couples TRBV3-1 to TRBJ2-5; D gene unclear. The CDR3 runs 13 residues. V was shortened by 2 bases and J by 4 bases, with 8 bases between the two germline ends. The germline V gene has CDR1 LGHDT and CDR2 YNNKEL (reference sequence). CDR3 protein: CASSQSPRETQYF. In DNA form, the CDR3 reads TGTGCCAGCAGCCAATCCCCCCGAGAGACCCAGTACTTC.

This sequence joins TRBV5-5 and TRBJ2-7; 9 positions agree with TRBD1. The CDR3 sequence is 13 residues long. V lost 0 bases, J lost 6 bases, and 1 base stayed unmatched. From germline, CDR1 is SGHKS and CDR2 YYEKEE (reference sequence). Here the CDR3 DNA reads TGTGCCAGCAGCTTGGACAGGGGGCGCGAGCAGTACTTC. It translates to CASSLDRGREQYF.

The V and J genes are TRBV29-1 and TRBJ2-3; D may be TRBD1 or TRBD2 (5 bases each). V was shortened by 4 bases and J by 4 bases, with 12 bases between the two germline ends. The CDR3 spans 13 residues. The V gene's germline CDR1 is SQVTM and CDR2 ANQGSEA. The CDR3 loop is CSVGGVGADTQYF. Written as DNA, the CDR3 is TGCAGCGTTGGAGGGGTAGGTGCAGATACGCAGTATTTT.

In its sample, this clonotype was seen a few times. The rearrangement uses TRBV11-2 and TRBJ2-7; D gene unclear. The ends were cut back, 0 bases at V and 2 bases at J, with 11 bases in the middle. The CDR3 is 15 amino acids. In germline, CDR1 is SGHAT, CDR2 FQNNGV. This CDR3 reads CASSLDRRVTYEQYF. The CDR3 bases are TGTGCCAGCAGCTTAGATCGCCGTGTGACCTACGAGCAGTACTTC.

This clonotype was observed a few times. This chain connects TRBV20-1 to TRBJ2-5; D call uncertain. The germline V and J ends were trimmed by 2 bases and 3 bases, with 10 bases remaining between them. The CDR3 spans 13 residues. Germline V CDR1 and CDR2: DFQATT, SNEGSKA (reference sequence). DNA of the CDR3: TGCAGTGCTAGACTCCTAGGGAAAGAGACCCAGTACTTC. Its protein product is CSARLLGKETQYF.

Regarding this clonotype: A much larger clone lies a single base off, so this may be a read error. The rearrangement joins TRBV6-5 to TRBJ2-7; perhaps TRBD2 as D (5 bases). The germline CDR1 and CDR2 sequences are MNHEY and SVGAGI. The CDR3 extends over 16 amino acids. The CDR3, as DNA: TGTGCCAGCAGTTGCTCGAGGTGGAGGAGAATCCACGAGCAGCACTTC. Protein product: CASSCSRWRRIHEQHF.

This clonotype has at least ten counts. The chain recombines TRBV7-8 with TRBJ1-5; unclear D gene. The CDR3 sequence is 16 residues long. Trimming cost V 1 base and J 6 bases, with 16 bases left between them. CDR1 and CDR2 from the germline V gene are SGHVS and FQNEAQ. The CDR3 nucleotides read TGTGCCAGCAGCTTAGATCGGCGTGCGGGTAGTCAGCCCCAGCATTTT. Protein: CASSLDRRAGSQPQHF.

This sequence joins TRBV20-1 and TRBJ2-3; TRBD2 matches at 8 bases. The CDR3 runs 14 residues. The germline V gene encodes CDR1 DFQATT and CDR2 SNEGSKA (reference sequence). V was clipped by 6 bases and J by 4 bases; unmatched bases: 9. The CDR3 DNA sequence: TGCAGTGCAACCGGGACTAGTCAGGCAGATACGCAGTATTTT. This codes for CSATGTSQADTQYF.

The chain is built from TRBV7-6 and TRBJ1-2; TRBD1 aligns across 7 bases. CDR1 SGHVS and CDR2 FNYEAQ come from the germline V gene. V trimming: 5 bases; J trimming: 4 bases; junction bases outside the gene matches: 4. CDR3 length: 13 amino acids. CDR3 DNA sequence: TGTGCCAGCAGCCCAGGGGGGTCCTATGGCTACACCTTC. It translates to CASSPGGSYGYTF.